This T cell receptor beta chain derives from a study of cytomegalovirus exposure and HLA in healthy donors. Amplification used 60 Vbeta primers and 13 Jbeta primers. Clones were sequenced by immunoSEQ multiplex PCR, and TCRdb holds only the in-frame ones, with some missing. The sample consists of some 150,000 clones, 70% to 90% of them appearing once. Per the germline V gene, CDR1 is MDHEN and CDR2 is SYDVKM. The CDR3 is made up of 13 amino acids. With 6 bases removed from V and 5 bases from J, the gap between germline ends came to 13 bases. The TCR comes from a woman between 25 and 40 years old in good health and CMV-seropositive. The chain employs TRBV28 and TRBJ2-5, with TRBD2 as a possible D gene (6 bases). Sample: PBMCs. Here the CDR3 DNA reads TGTGCCAGCAGGAAAGGAGGGAATGAGACCCAGTACTTC. It yields the protein CASRKGGNETQYF.